The rows below give T cell receptor beta chains drawn from one sample of a study of molecular identifiers for immune sequencing clone quantification. TCRdb used MiXCR to reprocess the PCR reads, holding one entry per CDR3 protein. Of about half a million distinct CDR3 sequences in the sample, about a fifth were seen once. The source material was naive CD8+ T cells from blood, with Jurkat cell RNA spiked in. These receptors were taken from a human donor in good health. Some libraries in this study had Jurkat cell RNA spiked in. CDR3s include the opening cysteine and the closing phenylalanine or tryptophan. D genes are given only for firm matches. Some rows have no size entry. The others give once, few or many, or a class for an expanded clone.

TRBJ1-1	many	NA	TRBV27	CATEGEGSEAFF	TGTGCCACCGAGGGGGAGGGATCTGAAGCTTTCTTT
TRBJ1-5	NA	NA	TRBV12-3/TRBV12-4	CASSRPAQPQHF	TGTGCCAGCAGTCGCCCGGCTCAGCCCCAGCATTTT
TRBJ2-1	NA	NA	TRBV15	CATSSSPADSFPYNEQFF	TGTGCCACCAGCAGCTCCCCGGCGGACTCGTTCCCCTACAATGAGCAGTTCTTC
TRBJ2-1	many	NA	TRBV7-9	CASSLDSLNEQFF	TGTGCCAGCAGCTTGGACAGCCTCAATGAGCAGTTCTTC
TRBJ1-5	few	NA	TRBV6-2/TRBV6-3	CASSYVDPLSTYSNQPQHF	TGTGCCAGCAGTTACGTAGATCCCCTATCCACGTATAGCAATCAGCCCCAGCATTTT
TRBJ2-5	NA	NA	TRBV11-2	CASSSGGGKTQYF	TGTGCCAGCAGCTCCGGTGGGGGAAAGACCCAGTACTTC
TRBJ1-5	few	NA	TRBV6-2/TRBV6-3	CASSYEVYQPQHF	TGTGCCAGCAGTTACGAGGTTTATCAGCCCCAGCATTTT
TRBJ1-4	NA	NA	TRBV5-8	CASSLAVGATNEKLFF	TGTGCCAGCAGCTTGGCCGTGGGGGCAACTAATGAAAAACTGTTTTTT
TRBJ2-4	NA	NA	TRBV20-1	CSASAGIAKNIQYF	TGCAGTGCTAGTGCAGGGATAGCCAAAAACATTCAGTACTTC
TRBJ2-5	many	NA	TRBV3-1	CASSQDFQRNQETQYF	TGTGCCAGCAGCCAAGATTTTCAGCGGAACCAAGAGACCCAGTACTTC
TRBJ1-1	many	NA	TRBV5-6	CASSSRRPEAFF	TGTGCCAGCAGCTCCCGCCGCCCTGAAGCTTTCTTT
TRBJ2-7	many	TRBD1	TRBV11-2	CASSSGTGIYEQYF	TGTGCCAGCAGCTCCGGGACAGGGATCTACGAGCAGTACTTC
TRBJ2-7	few	TRBD1	TRBV6-2/TRBV6-3	CASSYGTGGGEQYF	TGTGCCAGCAGTTATGGGACAGGGGGAGGCGAGCAGTACTTC
TRBJ2-5	NA	NA	TRBV30	CARSVRQETQYF	TGTGCCAGGAGTGTACGCCAAGAGACCCAGTACTTC
TRBJ2-7	NA	NA	TRBV3-1	CASSQVSGDLYEQYF	TGTGCCAGCAGCCAAGTATCAGGGGACCTCTACGAGCAGTACTTC
TRBJ2-7	NA	NA	TRBV18	CVSSPPGAPGGEQYF	TGTGTCAGCTCACCACCGGGTGCCCCGGGCGGCGAGCAGTACTTC
TRBJ2-1	few	TRBD2	TRBV4-3	CASSQDSGLAAEQFF	TGCGCCAGCAGCCAAGATTCCGGACTAGCGGCTGAGCAGTTCTTC
TRBJ2-1	few	NA	TRBV25-1	CASSEFVDFAGYNEQFF	TGTGCCAGCAGTGAATTCGTTGATTTTGCGGGATACAATGAGCAGTTCTTC
TRBJ1-5	few	TRBD1	TRBV15	CATSREDRASNQPQHF	TGTGCCACCAGCCGGGAGGACAGGGCAAGCAATCAGCCCCAGCATTTT
TRBJ2-4	NA	TRBD2	TRBV7-9	CASSSDGGANIQYF	TGTGCCAGCAGCTCGGACGGGGGGGCGAACATTCAGTACTTC
TRBJ2-1	NA	NA	TRBV27	CASSLQRKQGYEQFF	TGTGCCAGCAGTCTACAACGTAAGCAGGGGTACGAGCAGTTCTTC
TRBJ2-1	many	TRBD2	TRBV25-1	CASSASSGGGYNEQFF	TGTGCCAGCAGTGCGTCTAGTGGGGGGGGCTACAATGAGCAGTTCTTC
TRBJ2-7	NA	NA	TRBV11-2	CASSPERAYEQYF	TGTGCCAGCAGCCCGGAGAGGGCCTACGAGCAGTACTTC
TRBJ1-1	few	TRBD1	TRBV2	CASRGGGNRQGGEAFF	TGTGCCAGCAGGGGGGGGGGGAATAGACAGGGAGGAGAAGCTTTCTTT
TRBJ1-1	few	NA	TRBV11-2	CASSSRSTEAFF	TGTGCCAGCAGCTCAAGGAGCACTGAAGCTTTCTTT
TRBJ2-5	NA	NA	TRBV30	CAWSVGTPETQYF	TGTGCCTGGAGTGTTGGGACACCAGAGACCCAGTACTTC
TRBJ1-1	many	NA	TRBV7-9	CASSQGPTTGKEAFF	TGTGCCAGCAGCCAGGGGCCAACCACAGGCAAAGAAGCTTTCTTT
TRBJ2-3	NA	TRBD2	TRBV2	CASSGGRANSDTQYF	TGTGCCAGCAGTGGTGGGAGGGCCAACTCAGATACGCAGTATTTT
TRBJ1-1	many	NA	TRBV28	CASSEVGTEAFF	TGTGCCAGCAGTGAGGTTGGGACTGAAGCTTTCTTT
TRBJ2-7	NA	NA	TRBV4-1	CASSSTSGVGYEQYF	TGCGCCAGCAGCTCCACCAGCGGAGTGGGGTACGAGCAGTACTTC
TRBJ1-1	many	NA	TRBV7-9	CASDDGTGYTEAFF	TGTGCCAGCGACGATGGAACAGGGTACACTGAAGCTTTCTTT
TRBJ2-1	NA	TRBD1	TRBV30	CAWNRGDYNEQFF	TGTGCCTGGAACAGGGGTGACTACAATGAGCAGTTCTTC
TRBJ2-1	NA	NA	TRBV28	CASSFRSSYSEQFF	TGTGCCAGCAGTTTCCGGTCCTCCTACAGTGAGCAGTTCTTC
TRBJ1-5	NA	NA	TRBV5-3	CASSLWETNQPQHF	TGTGCCAGCAGCTTATGGGAGACCAATCAGCCCCAGCATTTT
TRBJ2-7	NA	TRBD1	TRBV12-5	CASGDGLGQGAYEQCF	TGTGCTAGTGGTGACGGGTTGGGACAGGGTGCCTACGAGCAGTGCTTC
TRBJ2-7	many	NA	TRBV6-1	CASRSGPPYEQYF	TGTGCCAGCAGAAGCGGACCCCCCTACGAGCAGTACTTC
TRBJ1-2	NA	NA	TRBV28	CASSLGRGASYGYTF	TGTGCCAGCAGTTTGGGGCGGGGGGCTAGCTATGGCTACACCTTC
TRBJ1-5	few	TRBD1	TRBV5-4	CASSSQGAQPQHF	TGTGCCAGCAGCTCGCAGGGGGCCCAGCCCCAGCATTTT
TRBJ1-5	NA	NA	TRBV9	CASSVLGRVSDQPQHF	TGTGCCAGCAGCGTTCTTGGCAGGGTTTCCGATCAGCCCCAGCATTTT
TRBJ2-7	NA	NA	TRBV10-2	CASNPVGGNSYEQYF	TGCGCCAGCAATCCGGTGGGCGGGAACTCCTACGAGCAGTACTTC
TRBJ2-1	once	TRBD2	TRBV7-3	CASSLGDYSSYNGQFF	TGTGCCAGCAGCTTAGGGGACTATTCCTCCTACAATGGGCAGTTCTTC
TRBJ2-5	many	NA	TRBV29-1	CSVVSGPETQYF	TGCAGCGTTGTGTCAGGCCCGGAGACCCAGTACTTC
TRBJ2-3	few	NA	TRBV4-1	CASSPFSGTDTQYF	TGCGCCAGCAGCCCTTTCTCGGGCACAGATACGCAGTATTTT
TRBJ2-2	many	NA	TRBV6-2/TRBV6-3	CATLDLAVPNTGELFF	TGTGCCACCCTAGACTTAGCGGTGCCGAACACCGGGGAGCTGTTTTTT
TRBJ2-3	many	NA	TRBV30	CAWSVRRTPGDTQYF	TGTGCCTGGAGTGTACGTCGGACTCCGGGGGATACGCAGTATTTT
TRBJ1-2	many	NA	TRBV29-1	CSVEEDRAGYGYTF	TGCAGCGTTGAAGAGGACCGGGCAGGCTATGGCTACACCTTC